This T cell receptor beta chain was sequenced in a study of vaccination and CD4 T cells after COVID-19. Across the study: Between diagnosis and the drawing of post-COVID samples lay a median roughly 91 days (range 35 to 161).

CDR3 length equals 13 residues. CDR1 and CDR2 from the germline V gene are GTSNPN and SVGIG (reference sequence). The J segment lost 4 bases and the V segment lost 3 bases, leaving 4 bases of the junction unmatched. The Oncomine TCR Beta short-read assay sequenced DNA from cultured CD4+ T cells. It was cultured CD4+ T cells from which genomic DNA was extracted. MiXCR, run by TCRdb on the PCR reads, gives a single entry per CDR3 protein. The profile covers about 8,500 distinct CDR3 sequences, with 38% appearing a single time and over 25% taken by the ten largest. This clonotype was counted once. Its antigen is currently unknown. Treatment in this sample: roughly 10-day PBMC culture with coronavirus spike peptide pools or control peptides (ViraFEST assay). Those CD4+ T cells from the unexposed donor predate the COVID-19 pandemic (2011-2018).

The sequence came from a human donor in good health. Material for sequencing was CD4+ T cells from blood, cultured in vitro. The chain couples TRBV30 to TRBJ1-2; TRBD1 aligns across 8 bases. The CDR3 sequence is CAWSRDRPYGYTF. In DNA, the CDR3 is TGTGCCTGGAGCCGGGACAGGCCCTATGGCTACACCTTC.